The clone carrying this TCR beta chain was recorded once. Here immunoSEQ multiplex PCR was the method, and the copy in TCRdb shows in-frame clones only, minus some. In the table there are 150,000 to 200,000 clones, approximately 90% of which are singletons. Germline V gives CDR1 KGHDR, CDR2 SFDVKD. The V gene lost 6 bases and the J gene lost 4 bases, with 11 bases spanning the gap. The CDR3 has 13 residues. This sample stems from a study of blood T cell repertoires in COVID-19. The rearrangement links TRBV24-1 to TRBJ1-2; D gene ambiguous. Sequenced input: PBMCs or T cells enriched from blood (not recorded which). This TCR derives from a woman aged 40 to 49 in a cohort exposed to, infected with or recovered from COVID-19 (not recorded which). The CDR3 loop reads CATSSKLGYGYTF. CDR3 nucleotides: TGTGCCACCAGTTCGAAGCTCGGCTATGGCTACACCTTC.